The rows below give T cell receptor beta chains drawn from one sample of a study of T cell repertoires in cytomegalovirus infection. TCRdb re-called the reads with MiXCR, one entry per CDR3 protein. The data show some 130,000 distinct CDR3 sequences, about 32% seen once. For these receptors, no antigen is known. The sequenced sample was CD8+ T cells from cultured PBMCs, obtained from culture after CMV antigen stimulation. The receptors stem from a human donor in good health (CMV status not recorded). Some clones in this sample may be carry-over from other donors' samples. The CDR3 runs from the conserved cysteine through the conserved F or W. Fields, in order: J gene, D gene, V gene, clone size, CDR3 protein, CDR3 DNA. A D gene is named only where the DNA matches it firmly. The size entry is marked missing in some rows and otherwise reads once, few, many or a size class.

>TRBJ2-3|.|TRBV10-3|.
CAISGGSVHTSDSTDTQYF
TGTGCCATCAGTGGAGGGAGTGTGCACACGTCCGATAGCACAGATACGCAGTATTTT
>TRBJ1-2|.|TRBV27|many
CASSSQEGRLLYGYTF
TGTGCCAGCAGTTCGCAGGAAGGACGGCTACTCTATGGCTACACCTTC
>TRBJ2-7|.|TRBV7-8|many
CASSPPGRSYEQYF
TGTGCCAGCAGCCCCCCAGGAAGGAGCTACGAGCAGTACTTC
>TRBJ1-5|TRBD1|TRBV28|few
CASSKTGYNQPQHF
TGTGCCAGCAGTAAGACAGGGTACAATCAGCCCCAGCATTTT
>TRBJ2-6|.|TRBV7-2|few
CASSLLATFSGANVLTF
TGTGCCAGCAGCTTACTGGCGACCTTCTCTGGGGCCAACGTCCTGACTTTC
>TRBJ1-5|.|TRBV4-1|once
CASSHGTVRVPQHF
TGCGCCAGCAGCCATGGGACCGTGAGGGTGCCCCAGCATTTT
>TRBJ1-6|.|TRBV27|.
CASSPDAGDNSPLHF
TGTGCCAGCAGTCCTGATGCAGGGGATAATTCACCCCTCCACTTT
>TRBJ1-6|.|TRBV3-1|.
CASSQEVDSYNSPLHF
TGTGCCAGCAGCCAAGAAGTGGACAGCTATAATTCACCCCTCCACTTT
>TRBJ2-3|.|TRBV20-1|.
CSANKGGLGYFIADTQYF
TGCAGTGCTAACAAGGGGGGACTCGGTTATTTCATCGCAGATACGCAGTATTTT
>TRBJ2-7|.|TRBV4-1|few
CASSQENRGLSYEQYF
TGCGCCAGCAGCCAAGAGAACAGGGGACTCTCCTACGAGCAGTACTTC
>TRBJ1-1|.|TRBV9|.
CASSAGHLNTEAFF
TGTGCCAGCAGCGCCGGACATCTGAACACTGAAGCTTTCTTT
>TRBJ2-1|.|TRBV5-6|many
CASSRRESSSYNEQFF
TGTGCCAGCAGCCGAAGGGAGTCGAGCTCCTACAATGAGCAGTTCTTC
>TRBJ2-7|TRBD2|TRBV27|many
CASSLQGGFGEQYF
TGTGCCAGCAGTTTACAGGGAGGGTTTGGCGAGCAGTACTTC
>TRBJ2-3|.|TRBV2|.
CASRETTRLNTDTQYF
TGTGCCAGCAGAGAGACGACCCGTCTTAATACAGATACGCAGTATTTT
>TRBJ2-3|TRBD2|TRBV4-1|few
CASSQDASGGARDTQYF
TGCGCCAGCAGCCAAGATGCCAGCGGGGGGGCTCGAGATACGCAGTATTTT
>TRBJ2-7|.|TRBV4-2|.
CASSQEGGDSYEQYF
TGTGCCAGCAGCCAAGAGGGCGGGGATTCCTACGAGCAGTACTTC
>TRBJ2-7|TRBD1|TRBV7-6|many
CASSSTTGANSYEQYF
TGTGCCAGCAGCTCCACGACAGGGGCGAACTCCTACGAGCAGTACTTC
>TRBJ1-3|TRBD1|TRBV7-9|few
CASSSGGLSGNTIYF
TGTGCCAGCAGCTCAGGGGGCCTTTCCGGAAACACCATATATTTT
>TRBJ1-1|.|TRBV27|.
CASSGGHPNTEAFF
TGTGCCAGCAGTGGGGGGCATCCTAACACTGAAGCTTTCTTT
>TRBJ1-1|.|TRBV7-9|.
CASIEGSGTEAFF
TGTGCCAGCATCGAGGGGAGCGGCACTGAAGCTTTCTTT
>TRBJ2-2|TRBD2|TRBV4-2|.
CASSPTSGGAFTGELFF
TGTGCCAGCAGCCCCACTAGCGGGGGGGCGTTCACCGGGGAGCTGTTTTTT
>TRBJ1-2|TRBD1|TRBV7-2|few
CASSLVQGAYVFYGYTF
TGTGCCAGCAGCTTAGTGCAGGGGGCGTATGTTTTTTATGGCTACACCTTC
>TRBJ2-3|TRBD2|TRBV25-1|.
CASSTTSGDGTDTQYF
TGTGCCAGCAGTACTACTAGCGGGGACGGCACAGATACGCAGTATTTT
>TRBJ1-1|.|TRBV29-1|.
CSVGVVFF
TGCAGCGTGGGAGTGGTTTTCTTT
>TRBJ2-3|TRBD2|TRBV7-6|few
CASSPGLAGSADTQYF
TGTGCCAGCAGCCCCGGACTAGCGGGGTCCGCAGATACGCAGTATTTT
>TRBJ2-1|TRBD2|TRBV12-3/TRBV12-4|.
CASMLAGGYNEQFF
TGTGCCAGCATGTTAGCGGGGGGCTACAATGAGCAGTTCTTC
>TRBJ2-7|TRBD2|TRBV7-6|.
CASSSRSGTSGGWGEQYF
TGTGCCAGCAGTTCTCGCTCCGGGACTAGCGGGGGTTGGGGAGAGCAGTACTTC
>TRBJ2-1|.|TRBV7-6|.
CASSYPGSGSEQFF
TGTGCCAGCAGCTATCCTGGATCAGGGTCCGAGCAGTTCTTC